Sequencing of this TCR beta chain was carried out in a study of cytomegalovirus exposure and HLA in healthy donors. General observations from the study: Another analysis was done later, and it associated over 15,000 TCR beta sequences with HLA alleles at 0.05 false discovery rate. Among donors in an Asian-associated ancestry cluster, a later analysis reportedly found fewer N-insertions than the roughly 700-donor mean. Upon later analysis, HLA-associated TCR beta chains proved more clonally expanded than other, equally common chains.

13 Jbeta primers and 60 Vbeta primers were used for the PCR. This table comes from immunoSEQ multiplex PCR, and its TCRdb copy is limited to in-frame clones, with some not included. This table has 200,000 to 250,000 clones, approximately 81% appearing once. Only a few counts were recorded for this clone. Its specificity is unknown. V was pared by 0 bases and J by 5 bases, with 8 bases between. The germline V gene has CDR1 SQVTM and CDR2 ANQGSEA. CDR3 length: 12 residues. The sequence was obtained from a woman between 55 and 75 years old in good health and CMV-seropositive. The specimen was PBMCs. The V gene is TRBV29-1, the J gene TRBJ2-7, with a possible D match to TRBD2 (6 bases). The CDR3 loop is CSVEEVADEQYF. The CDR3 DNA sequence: TGCAGCGTTGAAGAAGTAGCGGACGAGCAGTACTTC.